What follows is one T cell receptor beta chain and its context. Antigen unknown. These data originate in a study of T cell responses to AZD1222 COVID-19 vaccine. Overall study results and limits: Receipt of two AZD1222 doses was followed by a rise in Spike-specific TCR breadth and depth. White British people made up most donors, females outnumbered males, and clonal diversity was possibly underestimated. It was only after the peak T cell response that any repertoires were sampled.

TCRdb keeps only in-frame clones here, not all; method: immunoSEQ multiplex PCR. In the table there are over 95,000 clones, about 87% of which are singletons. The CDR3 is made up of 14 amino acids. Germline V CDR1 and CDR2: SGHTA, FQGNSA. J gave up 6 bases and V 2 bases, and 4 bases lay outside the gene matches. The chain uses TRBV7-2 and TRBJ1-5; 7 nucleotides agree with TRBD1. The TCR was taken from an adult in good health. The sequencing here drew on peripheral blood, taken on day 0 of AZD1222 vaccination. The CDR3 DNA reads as TGTGCCAGCAGCTTAAGGGCAGGGGGTCAGCCCCAGCATTTT. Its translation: CASSLRAGGQPQHF.